The clone carrying this T cell receptor (beta chain) is a singleton in its sample. Its antigen is not identified. V shed 2 bases and J shed 3 bases, with 12 bases lying between them. The CDR3 has 15 amino acids. In germline, CDR1 is KGHSH, CDR2 LQKENI. The source of the sample is a study of chemoradiotherapy in HPV16-positive cancers. Study observations and caveats: Non-HPV-specific T cells did not expand in tumors during treatment, whereas candidate HPV-specific clones and E7-related motifs did.

Produced via immunoSEQ multiplex PCR; TCRdb's table is partial and in-frame only. The sample yields approximately 30,000 clones, approximately 86% seen once. The sample here was blood, taken from a patient who underwent chemoradiotherapy. The receptor was isolated from a human donor with HPV-associated anogenital cancer. The V call is TRBV18, the J call TRBJ2-3, with D possibly TRBD1 on 6 matching bases. This chain's CDR3 is CASSPRQGRTDTQYF. In DNA form, the CDR3 reads TGTGCCAGCTCACCAAGGCAGGGGAGAACAGATACGCAGTATTTT.